Listed here are 10 T cell receptor beta chains from one sample, sequenced in a study of blood T cell repertoires in COVID-19 (dated by TCRdb to the early 2020s). Receptor libraries were prepared by the immunoSEQ multiplex PCR assay. The clones in this table, taken by TCRdb from immuneACCESS, are in-frame only. Not every clone is retained; where verified, under half of the shortfall comes from an unresolved V gene, and the cause of the rest is unknown. The sample yields about 150,000 clones; around 80% were counted once. Nearly 8% of the sample belongs to the ten largest clones. Sequenced sample: PBMCs or T cells enriched from blood (not recorded which). The receptor set was obtained from a woman aged 45 to 65 who had recovered from COVID-19.

This clone was observed once. DNA for the CDR3: TGTGCCAGCAGTTCTGCGGGGGCACGTGAAAAACTGTTTTTT. This gives the protein CASSSAGAREKLFF. The chain employs TRBV27 and TRBJ1-4; possibly TRBD1 for D (6 bases). Trimming shortened V by 4 bases and J by 7 bases, and 13 bases separated the two germline ends. The germline V gene has CDR1 MNHEY and CDR2 SMNVEV (reference sequence). The CDR3 is 14 residues long.

The chain links TRBV7-3 to TRBJ2-7, with D possibly being TRBD2 (6 bases). V shed 5 bases and J shed 5 bases, with 19 bases lying between them. This CDR3 has 15 amino acids. Germline V lookup: CDR1 SGHTA, CDR2 FQGTGA. CDR3 sequence (DNA): TGTGCCAGCAGCCCAGCCGCGGGGCTTAAGCACGAGCAGTACTTC. Amino acid sequence: CASSPAAGLKHEQYF. The whole variable domain, remainder taken from reference TRBV7-3 and TRBJ2-7, is GAGVSQTPSNKVTEKGKYVELRCDPISGHTALYWYRQSLGQGPEFLIYFQGTGAADDSGLPNDRFFAVRPEGSVSTLKIQRTERGDSAVYLCASSPAAGLKHEQYFGPGTRLTVT.

V gene TRBV18 combines with J gene TRBJ2-1; D gene unclear. Germline-derived CDR1 and CDR2 are KGHSH and LQKENI. The CDR3 has 13 amino acids. The V end was cut by 6 bases, the J end by 5 bases, with 11 bases between. The CDR3 nucleotides read TGTGCCAGCTCTCTATCCCGGGACAATGAGCAGTTCTTC. Its protein product is CASSLSRDNEQFF.

The gene calls are TRBV6-5 and TRBJ2-3; 9 bases fit TRBD2. Germline CDR1 is MNHEY and CDR2 is SVGAGI. With V trimmed by 7 bases and J by 4 bases, 6 bases remained unmatched. CDR3 length: 14 residues. In nucleotides, the CDR3 is TGTGCCAGCACAGCGGGAGGAGTGGCAGATACGCAGTATTTT. As protein: CASTAGGVADTQYF.

As concerns this clone: It may be a read error: a sequence one base away is much more abundant. The chain combines TRBV7-2 with TRBJ1-5; 10 nucleotides align to TRBD1. CDR3 length: 16 residues. From germline, CDR1 is SGHTA and CDR2 FQGNSA. This CDR3 is CVSSMTGGAGNQPQHF. As DNA, the CDR3 is TGTGTCAGCAGCATGACAGGGGGCGCGGGCAATCAGCCCCAGCATTTT.

The rearrangement uses TRBV6-2 or TRBV6-3 and TRBJ2-1; TRBD1 agrees at 7 bases. Germline lookup yields CDR1 MNHEY and CDR2 SVGEGT. The CDR3 has 13 amino acids. Germline trimming cut 4 bases from V and 7 bases from J; bases unmatched to any gene: 4. The CDR3 nucleotides read TGTGCCAGCAGTTGGGACAGACTAAATGAGCAGTTCTTC. Translation: CASSWDRLNEQFF.

This sequence joins TRBV14 and TRBJ2-3, with 8 bases lining up with TRBD1. CDR3 length: 16 residues. The germline V gene has CDR1 SGHDN and CDR2 FVKESK. V trimming: 2 bases; J trimming: 0 bases; junction bases outside the gene matches: 4. DNA for the CDR3: TGTGCCAGCAGCCAACGACAGGGGATTAGCACAGATACGCAGTATTTT. Translating it yields CASSQRQGISTDTQYF.

The table lists this clone with a few counts. The rearrangement links TRBV7-3 to TRBJ2-1; 11 positions match TRBD2. The CDR3 loop spans 16 amino acids. V shed 4 bases, J shed 7 bases, and the junction held 9 bases outside the gene matches. The germline gives CDR1 SGHTA, CDR2 FQGTGA. The CDR3 sequence is CASSSLSGRAGNEQFF. The CDR3 nucleotides read TGTGCCAGCAGCTCCCTTAGCGGGAGGGCCGGAAATGAGCAGTTCTTC.

As concerns this clone: The identical CDR3 is also encoded by other nucleotide sequences in the sample. This chain joins TRBV4-3 and TRBJ2-1; TRBD2 is a possible D gene (6 bases). V was cut by 0 bases and J by 1 base, with 13 bases left in between. This CDR3 is built from 17 residues. Germline values: CDR1 LGHNA, CDR2 YSLEER. CDR3 DNA sequence: TGCGCCAGCAGCCAAGATCTCAGCGGAGGGTCCTACAATGAGCAGTTCTTC. This codes for CASSQDLSGGSYNEQFF.

This clone was recorded only once. V is TRBV11-2 and J is TRBJ1-5, with TRBD1 identical over 8 bases. Germline trimming cut 4 bases from V and 11 bases from J; bases unmatched to any gene: 4. CDR1 SGHAT and CDR2 FQNNGV come from the germline V gene. CDR3 size: 12 residues. CDR3 loop: CASSSEQGAQHF. The CDR3 DNA reads TGTGCCAGCAGCTCTGAACAGGGGGCCCAGCATTTT.